This TCR beta chain was observed in a study of OX40 agonist ivuxolimab in advanced cancers. Study as a whole: Recorded diagnoses for dose-escalation patients were hepatocellular carcinoma, melanoma, renal cell or head and neck cancer. Among those enrolled, mean age was roughly 55 years (range about 23 to 79) and about 79% were male.

Produced via immunoSEQ multiplex PCR; TCRdb's table is partial and in-frame only. Of approximately 41,000 clones in the sample, about 82% were seen once. This specimen was CD4+ or CD8+ T cells sorted from blood, taken in a trial of the OX40 agonist ivuxolimab. The TCR was taken from an adult with an advanced solid tumor such as melanoma, head and neck, liver or kidney cancer.

The CDR3 nucleotides read TGTGCCAGTAGCGCAAACAGGGCCTACACCTTC. Translation: CASSANRAYTF. V usage is TRBV19 and J usage is TRBJ1-2; the D gene is possibly TRBD1 (6 bases). The V end lost 6 bases, the J end lost 10 bases, and 12 bases lay between the germline ends. Germline V gives CDR1 LNHDA, CDR2 SQIVND (reference sequence). The CDR3 totals 11 residues.